The next 32 T cell receptor beta chains were all read from a single sample in a study of response to subunit inactivated influenza vaccine. TCRdb fed the RT-PCR reads into MiXCR, producing one record per CDR3 protein. The profile shows a few hundred thousand distinct CDR3 sequences, around 15% of them singletons. The source was PBMCs from blood, collected 11 to 12 days after vaccination. These receptors came from a man aged 50 to 59 who received an inactivated influenza vaccine.

This sequence joins TRBV7-8 and TRBJ2-2; D not resolved. CDR3 size: 13 residues. Per germline, CDR1 SGHVS and CDR2 FQNEAQ. Trimming removed 10 bases at V and 8 bases at J, with 17 bases between. CDR3: CAIPTLLVGELFF. The CDR3 DNA follows: TGTGCCATTCCGACCCTACTGGTTGGGGAGCTGTTTTTT.

V and J are TRBV7-9 and TRBJ1-2; D uncertain. CDR1 and CDR2 (germline): SEHNR, FQNEAQ (reference sequence). Trimming pared 1 base from V and 7 bases from J, leaving 10 bases between. CDR3 length: 13 residues. The CDR3 DNA is TGTGCCAGCAGCTTAGGGGCGCAAGGTGGCTACACCTTC. Translation gives CASSLGAQGGYTF.

J is TRBJ1-1 and V is TRBV11-2; no clear D. Germline loops: CDR1 SGHAT, CDR2 FQNNGV. V lost 0 bases and J 3 bases, leaving 14 bases between the germline ends. The CDR3 spans 16 residues. DNA of the CDR3: TGTGCCAGCAGCTTAGAAGGGTGGTCGTACTACACTGAAGCTTTCTTT. This translates into CASSLEGWSYYTEAFF.

This clonotype was recorded many times. The chain is built from TRBV5-5 and TRBJ1-2; D possibly corresponds to TRBD1 (6 bases). The CDR3 loop spans 14 amino acids. V was clipped by 6 bases and J by 3 bases, with 15 bases between them. Germline-derived CDR1 and CDR2 are SGHKS and YYEKEE (reference sequence). The CDR3 region is CASTRQASHYGYTF. The CDR3 nucleotides are TGTGCCAGCACCCGACAGGCGTCGCACTATGGCTACACCTTC.

The sample holds a few counts of this clonotype. This chain connects TRBV27 to TRBJ1-2; D remains unclear. The germline gives CDR1 MNHEY, CDR2 SMNVEV (reference sequence). The CDR3 has 14 amino acids. The V and J ends lost 3 bases and 7 bases respectively, with 15 bases between them. The CDR3 here is CASSFRPALFGYTF. The DNA of the CDR3 is TGTGCCAGCAGTTTCAGGCCAGCCTTATTTGGCTACACCTTC.

This clonotype has ten or more counts. V usage is TRBV28 and J usage is TRBJ2-7; TRBD1 agrees at 7 bases. After removal of 4 bases from V and 3 bases from J, the junction contained 6 bases not matched to a gene. The CDR3 is 14 amino acids. CDR1 is MDHEN, CDR2 SYDVKM, per germline. CDR3 in DNA: TGTGCCAGCAGTTACCCCAGGGGGTACTACGAGCAGTACTTC. This codes for CASSYPRGYYEQYF.

This clonotype has just a few counts. The V and J genes are TRBV7-8 and TRBJ2-1; 13 bases are shared with TRBD2. In germline, CDR1 is SGHVS, CDR2 FQNEAQ. Unmatched junction bases numbered 4, after V lost 1 base and J lost 7 bases. The CDR3 is made up of 16 amino acids. In DNA, the CDR3 is TGTGCCAGCAGCTTAGGTGGACTAGCGGGGGTTAATGAGCAGTTCTTC. Translating gives CASSLGGLAGVNEQFF.

This chain links TRBV21-1 with TRBJ1-1; the table gives TRBD1 as D, unverified against the DNA. TRBV21-1 is a recognized pseudogene. The CDR3 sequence is 14 residues long. CDR3 loop: CASSSGQGMSEAFF. CDR3 bases: TGTGCCAGCAGCTCTGGACAGGGTATGTCTGAAGCTTTCTTT.

This clonotype was detected a few times. The chain employs TRBV2 and TRBJ1-5; D uncertain. V was pared by 3 bases and J by 7 bases, with 13 bases between. CDR3 length equals 14 residues. Germline loops: CDR1 SNHLY, CDR2 FYNNEI. For the CDR3, the DNA is TGTGCCAGCAGTGATGAGTTAGGGAACCAGCCCCAGCATTTT. Amino acid sequence: CASSDELGNQPQHF.

A few counts support this clonotype. The rearrangement joins TRBV3-1 to TRBJ2-7; 9 positions match TRBD1. Germline trimming cut 3 bases from V and 2 bases from J; bases unmatched to any gene: 5. CDR3 length: 15 amino acids. Germline V gene sequence: CDR1 LGHDT, CDR2 YNNKEL (reference sequence). The CDR3 is CASSQAGTGPYEQYF. For the CDR3, the DNA is TGTGCCAGCAGCCAGGCCGGGACAGGGCCCTACGAGCAGTACTTC.

In this sample, this clonotype turned up a few times. The V call is TRBV12-3 or TRBV12-4, the J call TRBJ2-1; 14 bases line up with TRBD2. The CDR3 consists of 18 residues. Trimming took 7 bases from V and 7 from J; bases not matched to a gene: 15. Here the CDR3 DNA reads TGTGCCAGCACTCCCGGGACTAGCGGGGGTGAGGGGCGGAATGAGCAGTTCTTC. Amino acids: CASTPGTSGGEGRNEQFF.

The gene calls are TRBV11-2 and TRBJ1-2; no definite D call. Trimming removed 6 bases at V and 3 bases at J, with 14 bases between. CDR3 length equals 14 residues. The V gene's germline CDR1 is SGHAT and CDR2 FQNNGV. The CDR3 region is CASSGRGRHYGYTF. The CDR3 coding sequence is TGTGCCAGCAGTGGCCGTGGACGGCACTATGGCTACACCTTC.

The rearrangement joins TRBV4-3 to TRBJ1-2; D remains ambiguous. V was pared by 3 bases and J by 3 bases, with 8 bases between. CDR3 length equals 13 residues. CDR1 is LGHNA, CDR2 YSLEER, per germline. CDR3 DNA: TGCGCCAGCAGCCACTCGATTGACTATGGCTACACCTTC. Protein product: CASSHSIDYGYTF.

This clonotype was recorded a few times. This rearrangement joins TRBV6-2 or TRBV6-3 to TRBJ2-5, with 12 bases fitting TRBD2. There are 16 residues in the CDR3. V trimming: 6 bases; J trimming: 5 bases; junction bases outside the gene matches: 10. Germline V gene sequence: CDR1 MNHEY, CDR2 SVGEGT. The DNA of the CDR3 is TGTGCCAGCAGCGGCCGACTAGCGGGGGATCCGGAGACCCAGTACTTC. Its protein product is CASSGRLAGDPETQYF.

This chain joins TRBV10-3 and TRBJ2-7; D perhaps matches TRBD1 (6 bases). The germline V and J ends were trimmed by 3 bases and 1 base, with 16 bases remaining between them. The length of the CDR3 is 16 residues. Germline V gene lookup returns CDR1 ENHRY and CDR2 SYGVKD. CDR3 in DNA: TGTGCCATCAGTGACCCCTATACTACAGGGTCCTACGAGCAGTACTTC. Protein sequence: CAISDPYTTGSYEQYF.

The CDR3 DNA is TGCAGTGCTTTAGGCAGTTCTAGCACAGATACGCAGTATTTT. It translates to CSALGSSSTDTQYF. This chain links TRBV20-1 with TRBJ2-3; D is ambiguous. Per the germline V gene, CDR1 is DFQATT and CDR2 is SNEGSKA (reference sequence). Trimming took 5 bases from V and 0 from J, leaving 12 bases between them. The CDR3 spans 14 residues.

This clonotype was counted only a few times. The chain has TRBV3-1 and TRBJ2-7, with unresolved D. This CDR3 comprises 14 residues. The ends were cut back, 4 bases at V and 6 bases at J, with 16 bases in the middle. CDR1 is LGHDT, CDR2 YNNKEL, per germline (reference sequence). For the CDR3, the DNA is TGTGCCAGCAGCCGCAAGATCGACGGACGCGAGCAGTACTTC. This translates into CASSRKIDGREQYF.

This clonotype has more than one count but fewer than ten. The chain employs TRBV24-1 and TRBJ1-2; unclear D gene. V lost 2 bases, J lost 6 bases, and 12 bases lay in between. The germline CDR1 and CDR2 sequences are KGHDR and SFDVKD. This CDR3 comprises 14 residues. This CDR3 is CATSDYPRVDGYTF. The CDR3 DNA reads TGTGCCACCAGTGATTACCCAAGGGTCGATGGCTACACCTTC.

Ten or more counts support this clonotype. The chain couples TRBV7-8 to TRBJ2-7; tentatively, D is TRBD2 (7 bases). The CDR3 is 16 residues long. Trimming removed 1 base from V and 4 bases from J, with 17 bases in between. From germline, CDR1 is SGHVS and CDR2 FQNEAQ. CDR3 sequence: CASSLEGGAVNYEQYF. The CDR3 DNA follows: TGTGCCAGCAGCTTAGAGGGGGGGGCAGTCAATTACGAGCAGTACTTC. The whole variable domain, remainder taken from reference TRBV7-8 and TRBJ2-7, is GAGVSQSPRYKVAKRGQDVALRCDPISGHVSLFWYQQALGQGPEFLTYFQNEAQLDKSGLPSDRFFAERPEGSVSTLKIQRTQQEDSAVYLCASSLEGGAVNYEQYFGPGTRLTVT.

This chain links TRBV20-1 with TRBJ2-3, with D possibly being TRBD1 (5 bases). CDR1 is DFQATT and CDR2 is SNEGSKA in the germline V gene (reference sequence). This CDR3 contains 15 residues. V shed 3 bases and J shed 2 bases, with 15 bases lying between them. In nucleotides, the CDR3 is TGCAGTGCTAGTTCCTACGACAGACCCACAGATACGCAGTATTTT. Protein sequence: CSASSYDRPTDTQYF.

The J gene is TRBJ2-3, the V gene TRBV4-3, with 7 positions matching TRBD1. With V trimmed by 4 bases and J by 5 bases, 3 bases remained unmatched. The CDR3 is 13 residues long. Germline V gene data show CDR1 as LGHNA and CDR2 as YSLEER. DNA for the CDR3: TGCGCCAGCAGCCGGAACAGGGGAGATACGCAGTATTTT. This translates into CASSRNRGDTQYF.

As regards this clonotype: This may arise from a read error, as a much more abundant clone is one base away. The V and J genes are TRBV4-3 and TRBJ2-2; a possible D gene is TRBD2 (5 bases). CDR3 length: 15 residues. V lost 0 bases to trimming and J lost 3 bases, with 8 bases between them. Germline loops: CDR1 LGHNA, CDR2 YSLEER. CDR3 nucleotides: TGCGCCAGCAGCCAAGAGACGGGGTACACCGGGGAGCTGTTTTTT. Residues: CASSQETGYTGELFF.

The rearrangement joins TRBV15 to TRBJ2-5; TRBD1 agrees at 9 bases. Germline CDR1 is LNHNV and CDR2 is YYDKDF (reference sequence). The length of the CDR3 is 15 residues. V was pared by 3 bases and J by 5 bases, with 7 bases of the junction left unmatched. CDR3 sequence: CATSRQDRGGETQYF. CDR3 coding DNA: TGTGCCACCAGCAGGCAGGACAGGGGCGGCGAGACCCAGTACTTC.

CDR3 residues: CASSLDPGGVAYEQYF. The CDR3 DNA is TGCGCCAGCAGCTTGGACCCAGGGGGGGTAGCCTACGAGCAGTACTTC. The V gene is TRBV5-1, the J gene TRBJ2-7, with D perhaps given as TRBD1 or TRBD2 (7 bases each). Germline V CDR1 and CDR2: SGHRS, YFSETQ. The CDR3 is 16 residues long. The germline V and J ends were trimmed by 0 bases and 2 bases, with 15 bases remaining between them.

A few counts support this clonotype. V is TRBV5-1 and J is TRBJ1-1, with TRBD1 matching over 7 bases. The CDR3 contains 11 residues. Germline loops: CDR1 SGHRS, CDR2 YFSETQ. J lost 10 bases, V lost 4 bases, and 4 bases had no gene match. The CDR3: CASSETGTAFF. CDR3 bases: TGCGCCAGCAGCGAGACAGGGACAGCTTTCTTT.

This clonotype showed up many times. V and J are TRBV27 and TRBJ2-1, with 9 bases lining up with TRBD2. V lost 4 bases to trimming and J lost 5 bases; unmatched junction nucleotides: 9. The CDR3 is made up of 16 amino acids. Germline values: CDR1 MNHEY, CDR2 SMNVEV (reference sequence). The CDR3 nucleotides are TGTGCCAGCAGTTATATCGCGGGGGGGGACAACAATGAGCAGTTCTTC. Protein: CASSYIAGGDNNEQFF.

Only a few counts were recorded for this clonotype. CDR3 amino acids: CASSQGSLDRVKDTQYF. CDR3 DNA: TGTGCCAGCAGCCAAGGCTCCCTGGACAGGGTGAAAGATACGCAGTATTTT. The chain is built from TRBV14 and TRBJ2-3; 8 bases align to TRBD1. J lost 5 bases, V lost 1 base, and 11 bases had no gene match. Germline CDR1 SGHDN, CDR2 FVKESK. CDR3 length: 17 residues. The full variable domain, its missing parts supplied by reference TRBV14 and TRBJ2-3, is EAGVTQFPSHSVIEKGQTVTLRCDPISGHDNLYWYRRVMGKEIKFLLHFVKESKQDESGMPNNRFLAERTGGTYSTLKVQPAELEDSGVYFCASSQGSLDRVKDTQYFGPGTRLTVL.

This clonotype was recorded at least ten times. The chain recombines TRBV4-3 with TRBJ1-2, with D hard to call. The V gene lost 0 bases and the J gene lost 3 bases, with 2 bases spanning the gap. The germline V gene has CDR1 LGHNA and CDR2 YSLEER. The length of the CDR3 is 12 residues. CDR3 protein: CASSQDYYGYTF. Written as DNA, the CDR3 is TGCGCCAGCAGCCAAGATTACTATGGCTACACCTTC.

The chain uses TRBV6-2 or TRBV6-3 and TRBJ2-7; 7 nucleotides match TRBD1. V dropped 2 bases and J dropped 2; count of bases not matched to a gene: 3. This CDR3 is built from 14 residues. Germline-derived CDR1 and CDR2 are MNHEY and SVGEGT. This chain's CDR3 is CASSYLQGPYEQYF. The CDR3 DNA reads as TGTGCCAGCAGTTACCTACAGGGGCCCTACGAGCAGTACTTC.

This clonotype turned up a few times. V usage is TRBV6-2 or TRBV6-3 and J usage is TRBJ1-5, with D perhaps matching TRBD1 (5 bases). Germline V CDR1 and CDR2: MNHEY, SVGEGT. V lost 0 bases to trimming and J lost 0 bases, with 12 bases between them. This CDR3 is 17 amino acids long. CDR3 protein: CASSYSEGRFSNQPQHF. The CDR3 DNA sequence: TGTGCCAGCAGTTACTCCGAGGGGCGGTTTAGCAATCAGCCCCAGCATTTT.

V is TRBV18 and J is TRBJ2-7; TRBD1 matches 7 bases. The ends lost 8 bases at V and 2 bases at J; junction bases unmatched: 6. Germline lookup yields CDR1 KGHSH and CDR2 LQKENI. The CDR3 consists of 13 residues. CDR3 DNA sequence: TGTGCCAGCAGCCCTACAGGGGCCTACGAGCAGTACTTC. The encoded protein is CASSPTGAYEQYF.

This clonotype has only a few counts. V and J are TRBV4-3 and TRBJ1-2, with D tentatively TRBD1 (5 bases). V lost 1 base and J 4 bases, leaving 13 bases between the germline ends. The CDR3 extends over 15 amino acids. Germline V gene sequence: CDR1 LGHNA, CDR2 YSLEER. The CDR3: CASSQVQEGLYGYTF. CDR3 sequence (DNA): TGCGCCAGCAGCCAAGTCCAGGAGGGGCTCTATGGCTACACCTTC.